This T cell receptor (beta chain) was retrieved from a study of hypomethylating agent response in myelodysplastic syndrome. Overall study results and limits: Healthy controls were not age-matched to MDS patients, possibly affecting comparisons.

The CDR3 runs 17 residues. V gave up 3 bases and J gave up 2 bases, with 19 bases separating them. Germline assignment: CDR1 PRHDT and CDR2 FYEKMQ (reference sequence). Data came from immunoSEQ multiplex PCR; TCRdb stores just in-frame clones and leaves some out. The sample holds roughly 1,600 clones, about 80% seen once. This clone appeared a single time. Its antigen is unidentified. The chain joins TRBV13 to TRBJ1-1, with D possibly being TRBD1 (5 bases). This sequence originates from a human donor with myelodysplastic syndrome. Sequences were derived from bone marrow, sampled before or after starting hypomethylating agent treatment for myelodysplastic syndrome (not recorded which). The CDR3 sequence: CASSFSSTGGRNTEAFF. In DNA, the CDR3 is TGTGCCAGCAGCTTCAGCTCTACAGGAGGAAGAAACACTGAAGCTTTCTTT.